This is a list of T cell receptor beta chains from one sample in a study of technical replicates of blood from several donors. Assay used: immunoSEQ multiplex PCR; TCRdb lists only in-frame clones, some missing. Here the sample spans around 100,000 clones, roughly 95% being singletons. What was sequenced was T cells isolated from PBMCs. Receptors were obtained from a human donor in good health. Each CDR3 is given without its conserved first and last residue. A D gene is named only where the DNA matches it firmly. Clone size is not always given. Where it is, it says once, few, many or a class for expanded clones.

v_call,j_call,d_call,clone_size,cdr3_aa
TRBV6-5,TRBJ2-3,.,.,ASSYSAADTQY
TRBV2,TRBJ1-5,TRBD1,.,ASSEGDSDQPQH
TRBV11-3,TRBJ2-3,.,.,ASSLDQGDTQY
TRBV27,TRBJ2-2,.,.,ASRIRESTGELF
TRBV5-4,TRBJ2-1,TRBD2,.,ASSSGLAASNEQF
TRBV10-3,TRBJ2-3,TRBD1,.,AISESTGTGRTDTQY
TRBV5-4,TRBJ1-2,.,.,ASTLGADYGYT
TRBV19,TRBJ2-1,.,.,ASSIGLYNEQF
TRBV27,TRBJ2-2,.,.,ASSFFSTGELF
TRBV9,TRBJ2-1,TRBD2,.,ASSEELTSGPNNEQF
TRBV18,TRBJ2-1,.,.,ASSPATEQF
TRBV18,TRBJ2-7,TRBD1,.,ASSPRERTGGYEQY
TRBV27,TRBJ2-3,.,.,ASSLTHTDTQY
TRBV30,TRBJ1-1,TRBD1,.,AWSVGTGGTEAF
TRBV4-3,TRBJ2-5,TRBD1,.,ASSLSGGAETQY
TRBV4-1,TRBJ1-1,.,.,ASSQDPAGATNTEAF
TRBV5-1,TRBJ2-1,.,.,ASSLEGQINNEQF
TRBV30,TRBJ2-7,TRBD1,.,AWSTGEQY
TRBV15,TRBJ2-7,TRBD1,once,ATSRVTGGAEQY
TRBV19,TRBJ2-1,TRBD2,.,ASSISSSGGDNEQF
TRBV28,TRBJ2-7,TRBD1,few,ASSLAGGNEQY
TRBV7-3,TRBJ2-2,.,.,ASSLSAGRYTGELF
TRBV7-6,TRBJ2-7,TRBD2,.,ASSSAFGLEAGEQY
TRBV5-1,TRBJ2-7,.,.,ASSLESSYEQY
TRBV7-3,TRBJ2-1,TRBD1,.,ASSLLGAGGNEQF
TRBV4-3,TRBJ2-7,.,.,ASSRLTGKNEQY
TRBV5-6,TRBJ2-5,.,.,ASSRRETQY
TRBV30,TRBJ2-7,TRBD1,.,AWSRDSPYEQY
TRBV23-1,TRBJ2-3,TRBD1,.,ASSQRDRVGASTDTQY
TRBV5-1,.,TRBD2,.,ASSLWTSGSSYEQY
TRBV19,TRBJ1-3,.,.,ASTEAANGNTIY
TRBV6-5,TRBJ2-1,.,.,ATNRGGSYNEQF
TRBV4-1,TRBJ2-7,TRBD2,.,ASSLRSGDTYEQY
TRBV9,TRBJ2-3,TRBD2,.,ASSLAGAGTDTQY
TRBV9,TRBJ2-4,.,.,ASSPIVSDTSKEGWDIQY
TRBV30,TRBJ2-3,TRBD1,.,AWSVGTGITDTQY
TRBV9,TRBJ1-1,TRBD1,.,ASSVEGTGDAF
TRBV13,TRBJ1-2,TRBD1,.,ASSFLQGTYGYT
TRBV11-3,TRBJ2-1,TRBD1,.,ASSQPRTGADNEQF
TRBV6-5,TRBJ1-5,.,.,ASSYGRDSNQPQH
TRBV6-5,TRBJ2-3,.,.,ASSYGPSLDTQY